The T cell receptor beta chain described here comes from a study of OX40 agonist ivuxolimab in advanced cancers. Study results and caveats: At 0.1 to 3.0 mg/kg, CD4+ and CD8+ blood T cells expanded clonally by week 6.

Clones were sequenced by immunoSEQ multiplex PCR, and TCRdb holds only the in-frame ones, with some missing. The sample has some 80,000 clones, roughly 83% seen once. The trim removed 1 base at V and 6 bases at J, leaving 5 bases unmatched. The CDR3 sequence is 15 residues long. The germline V gene has CDR1 SEHNR and CDR2 FQNEAQ (reference sequence). Points on this clone: The target antigen is unknown.

The J gene is TRBJ2-3, the V gene TRBV7-9, with 9 nucleotides matching TRBD2. The input for sequencing was CD4+ or CD8+ T cells sorted from blood, taken in a trial of the OX40 agonist ivuxolimab. The sequence was obtained from an adult with an advanced solid tumor such as melanoma, head and neck, liver or kidney cancer. The chain's CDR3 is CASSLVGLASDTQYF. DNA of the CDR3: TGTGCCAGCAGCTTAGTAGGACTAGCGAGTGATACGCAGTATTTT. Looking up the rest from reference TRBV7-9 and TRBJ2-3 gives the full variable domain: DTGVSQNPRHKITKRGQNVTFRCDPISEHNRLYWYRQTLGQGPEFLTYFQNEAQLEKSRLLSDRFSAERPKGSFSTLEIQRTEQGDSAMYLCASSLVGLASDTQYFGPGTRLTVL.